The 3 T cell receptor beta chains presented below share a single source sample, sequenced in a study of identical twins. TCRdb re-called the 5' RACE reads with MiXCR, one entry per CDR3 protein. Of just under 550,000 distinct CDR3 sequences listed, around 15% were seen once; the top ten hold more than 0.4%. The sample was also reused in another study, on yellow fever vaccine responses in identical twins.

Sequenced material: CD4+ T cells sorted from blood. Receptors originate from a woman aged 18-30 years in good health.

V and J are TRBV6-1 and TRBJ2-3; TRBD2 aligns across 11 bases. There are 17 residues in the CDR3. Trimming removed 6 bases from V and 1 base from J; junction bases left unmatched: 9. The germline V gene encodes CDR1 MNHNS and CDR2 SASEGT. The CDR3 DNA follows: TGTGCCAGCAGCCATTTTCTAGCGGGGGGTGGCACAGATACGCAGTATTTT. Translated: CASSHFLAGGGTDTQYF.

The chain links TRBV14 to TRBJ2-7; 8 nucleotides line up with TRBD1. Losses at the gene ends were 3 bases for V and 2 bases for J; bases not matched to a gene: 6. Germline assignment: CDR1 SGHDN and CDR2 FVKESK. The CDR3 covers 15 residues. CDR3 nucleotides: TGTGCCAGCAGCCACCCCGGGACAGGAACCTACGAGCAGTACTTC. As protein: CASSHPGTGTYEQYF.

The rearrangement links TRBV3-1 to TRBJ2-6, with a tentative D call TRBD1 (6 bases). The CDR3 has 20 amino acids. Trimming took 1 base from V and 0 from J, leaving 19 bases between them. CDR1 and CDR2 from the germline V gene are LGHDT and YNNKEL (reference sequence). CDR3 sequence: CASSQALGGAPFSGANVLTF. The CDR3 bases are TGTGCCAGCAGCCAAGCATTAGGGGGTGCCCCCTTCTCTGGGGCCAACGTCCTGACTTTC.